Below are 16 T cell receptor beta chains sequenced from a single sample in a study of T cells in Graves' hyperthyroidism and ophthalmopathy. Authors of the study amplified TCR beta CDR3 regions from RNA transcripts. TCR CDR3 underwent first-round RT-PCR with the HTBI primer set. Each CDR3 protein gets one entry after TCRdb re-called the multiplex PCR reads with MiXCR. The table has under 200,000 distinct CDR3 sequences, about 9.4% seen once. Sample: blood. These receptors were taken from a young woman with Graves' hyperthyroidism that later progressed to Graves' ophthalmopathy.

This clonotype was seen at least ten times. V and J are TRBV2 and TRBJ1-1, with 7 bases lining up with TRBD1. The CDR3 has 15 residues. Trimming at V came to 6 bases and at J to 1 base, leaving 8 bases not matched to a gene. Germline-derived CDR1 and CDR2 are SNHLY and FYNNEI. The CDR3 reads CASREQGLGNTEAFF. As DNA, the CDR3 is TGTGCCAGCAGAGAACAGGGGCTGGGGAACACTGAAGCTTTCTTT.

The chain combines TRBV19 with TRBJ2-7; tentative D call: TRBD1 (6 bases). Trimming removed 6 bases from V and 4 bases from J, with 10 bases in between. Germline loops: CDR1 LNHDA, CDR2 SQIVND (reference sequence). The CDR3 covers 12 residues. CDR3 DNA sequence: TGTGCCAGTAGCCCGACAGGATACGAGCAGTACTTC. Protein product: CASSPTGYEQYF.

This clonotype was picked up many times. CDR3 nucleotide sequence: TGCAGCGTGACAGGGGGCCGTGGCTACACCTTC. Its translation is CSVTGGRGYTF. The chain has TRBV29-1 and TRBJ1-2; 10 nucleotides align to TRBD1. Germline CDR1 SQVTM, CDR2 ANQGSEA. The J segment lost 7 bases and the V segment lost 6 bases, leaving 2 bases of the junction unmatched. The CDR3 extends over 11 amino acids. Filled out from reference TRBV29-1 and TRBJ1-2, the complete variable domain reads SAVISQKPSRDICQRGTSLTIQCQVDSQVTMMFWYRQQPGQSLTLIATANQGSEATYESGFVIDKFPISRPNLTFSTLTVSNMSPEDSSIYLCSVTGGRGYTFGSGTRLTVV.

This clonotype was counted many times. The V and J genes are TRBV20-1 and TRBJ1-2; D is perhaps TRBD1 (6 bases). The V gene lost 0 bases and the J gene lost 2 bases, with 16 bases spanning the gap. This CDR3 region has 16 residues. The germline CDR1 and CDR2 sequences are DFQATT and SNEGSKA (reference sequence). The CDR3 loop is CSARDSGATGNYGYTF. For the CDR3, the DNA is TGCAGTGCTAGAGACTCGGGGGCCACAGGGAACTATGGCTACACCTTC.

This clonotype was counted many times. V usage is TRBV18 and J usage is TRBJ1-1; tentative D call: TRBD1 (6 bases). CDR1 KGHSH and CDR2 LQKENI come from the germline V gene. Trimming cost V 3 bases and J 0 bases, with 17 bases left between them. CDR3 length: 17 residues. CDR3 DNA sequence: TGTGCCAGCTCACCTCCAAACAGGGTTTTGATGAACACTGAAGCTTTCTTT. Translation: CASSPPNRVLMNTEAFF.

This clonotype was counted at least ten times. The rearrangement joins TRBV12-3 or TRBV12-4 to TRBJ2-5, with a tentative D call TRBD1 (6 bases). V lost 7 bases, J lost 4 bases, and 13 bases lay in between. The CDR3 runs to 13 residues. The CDR3 loop is CASTLQGRETQYF. The CDR3 DNA reads TGTGCCAGCACCTTACAGGGTAGAGAGACCCAGTACTTC.

This clonotype was seen many times. Here the CDR3 reads CASSVTAGRDNEQFF. CDR3 sequence (DNA): TGTGCCAGCAGCGTAACCGCGGGGAGGGATAATGAGCAGTTCTTC. The V and J genes are TRBV11-3 and TRBJ2-1, with 7 nucleotides matching TRBD2. The germline CDR1 and CDR2 sequences are SGHNT and YENEEA. With V trimmed by 5 bases and J by 7 bases, 11 bases remained unmatched. The CDR3 is made up of 15 amino acids.

The chain joins TRBV11-2 to TRBJ1-4, with D unresolved. The V gene's germline CDR1 is SGHAT and CDR2 FQNNGV. The CDR3 is made up of 14 amino acids. With 5 bases removed from V and 5 bases from J, the gap between germline ends came to 12 bases. The CDR3 loop reads CASSRPSRNEKLFF. CDR3 bases: TGTGCCAGCAGCCGGCCATCCAGAAATGAAAAACTGTTTTTT.

The chain is built from TRBV20-1 and TRBJ2-3, with 8 bases identical to TRBD2. This CDR3 contains 13 residues. CDR1 is DFQATT and CDR2 is SNEGSKA in the germline V gene (reference sequence). Trimming took 7 bases from V and 0 from J; bases not matched to a gene: 3. CDR3: CSVIAGSTDTQYF. The CDR3 DNA sequence: TGCAGTGTAATAGCGGGGAGCACAGATACGCAGTATTTT.

This clonotype was seen many times. V gene TRBV9 combines with J gene TRBJ2-1; the D is unclear. V was cut by 0 bases and J by 8 bases, with 12 bases left in between. The CDR3 has 14 amino acids. Germline CDR1 SGDLS, CDR2 YYNGEE. The CDR3 nucleotides read TGTGCCAGCAGCGTAGAGCTAGAAAGGGATGAGCAGTTCTTC. It yields the protein CASSVELERDEQFF. The variable domain in full, completed from reference TRBV9 and TRBJ2-1, reads DSGVTQTPKHLITATGQRVTLRCSPRSGDLSVYWYQQSLDQGLQFLIQYYNGEERAKGNILERFSAQQFPDLHSELNLSSLELGDSALYFCASSVELERDEQFFGPGTRLTVL.

This clonotype was counted many times. The rearrangement links TRBV27 to TRBJ1-6, with D unclear. CDR3 length: 14 residues. Germline lookup yields CDR1 MNHEY and CDR2 SMNVEV (reference sequence). The ends were cut back, 4 bases at V and 9 bases at J, with 13 bases in the middle. The CDR3 nucleotides read TGTGCCAGCAGTTCTAGCCCAGAGAGTTCACCCCTCCACTTT. Translated: CASSSSPESSPLHF.

V usage is TRBV7-6 and J usage is TRBJ1-6; 9 nucleotides line up with TRBD1. The CDR3 is 17 residues long. The junction had 12 bases not matched to a gene; V was cut back by 5 bases and J by 7 bases. Germline V gene sequence: CDR1 SGHVS, CDR2 FNYEAQ. The CDR3 here is CASSDTPGQGTNSPLHF. The CDR3 nucleotides read TGTGCCAGCAGCGATACTCCGGGACAGGGTACAAATTCACCCCTCCACTTT.

This chain joins TRBV3-1 and TRBJ2-7, with D perhaps TRBD1 or TRBD2 (5 bases each). The V and J ends lost 3 bases and 7 bases respectively, with 10 bases between them. The CDR3 totals 12 residues. From germline, CDR1 is LGHDT and CDR2 YNNKEL (reference sequence). The CDR3 protein is CASSQGTREQYF. The CDR3, as DNA: TGTGCCAGCAGCCAGGGGACCAGGGAGCAGTACTTC.

The table lists this clonotype with many counts. The chain uses TRBV2 and TRBJ1-2, with D maybe TRBD1 (6 bases). There are 15 residues in the CDR3. Trimming pared 7 bases from V and 0 bases from J, leaving 15 bases between. The germline CDR1 and CDR2 sequences are SNHLY and FYNNEI. The CDR3 bases are TGTGCCAGCAAAGGAAACAGGGTCCCTAACTATGGCTACACCTTC. This encodes CASKGNRVPNYGYTF.

The chain is built from TRBV5-6 and TRBJ1-2, with D tentatively TRBD1 (6 bases). CDR1 SGHDT and CDR2 YYEEEE come from the germline V gene. The CDR3 sequence is 14 residues long. Trimming took 4 bases from V and 2 from J, leaving 12 bases between them. CDR3: CASSQGGGNYGYTF. The CDR3 DNA is TGTGCCAGCAGCCAGGGAGGGGGGAACTATGGCTACACCTTC.

V and J are TRBV3-1 and TRBJ1-2; D gene uncertain. The ends were cut back, 1 base at V and 5 bases at J, with 8 bases in the middle. Germline V gene data show CDR1 as LGHDT and CDR2 as YNNKEL (reference sequence). The CDR3 has 13 amino acids. The CDR3 reads CASSQGGQYGYTF. DNA of the CDR3: TGTGCCAGCAGCCAAGGTGGGCAATATGGCTACACCTTC.